This note documents a single T cell receptor beta chain sequence. The data are from a study of blood T cell repertoires in COVID-19. Study overall: Material from acute and convalescent COVID-19 was sourced from the United States, Italy and Spain. The analysed material was cDNA or gDNA that came from T cells, B-cell-depleted T cells, or PBMCs.

Original processing methods: Estimates of nucleated cell counts were drawn from the amplification of reference gene primers. Only in-frame clones appear in the TCRdb table, and some are missing; sequencing was by immunoSEQ multiplex PCR. The V and J calls and clone size come from that table; D and trimming were worked out from the DNA. The profile shows over 120,000 clones, roughly 87% of them singletons. The TCR comes from a woman aged 50 to 60 with acute or convalescent COVID-19. Material: peripheral blood.

CDR3 amino acids: CASSYSKTGQPQHF. The CDR3 DNA follows: TGTGCCAGCAGTTACTCGAAGACGGGGCAGCCCCAGCATTTT. The chain links TRBV6-5 to TRBJ1-5; D call uncertain. V lost 0 bases, J lost 7 bases, and 10 bases lay in between. The length of the CDR3 is 14 residues. Germline V gene sequence: CDR1 MNHEY, CDR2 SVGAGI.